Listed here are 27 T cell receptor beta chains from one sample, sequenced in a study of CD8+ T cells in alopecia areata. Treatment reported: oral pan-JAK inhibitor, 5-10 mg twice daily. cDNA serving as the sequencing template came from extracted, reverse transcribed RNA. TCRdb keeps only in-frame clones here, not all; method: immunoSEQ multiplex PCR. Among some 100,000 clones listed, around 58% were seen once. The material was CD8+ T cells sorted from blood, obtained at week 4, from a patient treated with tofacitinib. The receptors shown here come from a human donor with alopecia areata.

This chain connects TRBV7-9 to TRBJ2-1; 7 positions agree with TRBD1. With V trimmed by 6 bases and J by 10 bases, 3 bases remained unmatched. Germline V gene data show CDR1 as SEHNR and CDR2 as FQNEAQ (reference sequence). This CDR3 region has 11 residues. The CDR3 here is CASRLTGEQFF. CDR3 DNA: TGTGCCAGCAGACTGACAGGGGAGCAGTTCTTC.

This clone was found a few times. The chain links TRBV27 to TRBJ1-1; 8 positions agree with TRBD1. The CDR3 is 16 amino acids. Germline values: CDR1 MNHEY, CDR2 SMNVEV (reference sequence). Trimming removed 2 bases from V and 5 bases from J; junction bases left unmatched: 10. DNA for the CDR3: TGTGCCAGCAGTTTAATCGGGGCAGGGGGCTCGACTGAAGCTTTCTTT. It translates to CASSLIGAGGSTEAFF.

The chain uses TRBV29-1 and TRBJ2-7, with 9 bases matching TRBD2. The V gene's germline CDR1 is SQVTM and CDR2 ANQGSEA. The length of the CDR3 is 15 residues. J lost 0 bases, V lost 6 bases, and 9 bases had no gene match. CDR3 in DNA: TGCAGCGTCTACAAGCGGGGGGACAACTCCTACGAGCAGTACTTC. It encodes CSVYKRGDNSYEQYF.

The V call is TRBV7-9, the J call TRBJ2-3; TRBD1 is a possible D gene (6 bases). V was shortened by 6 bases and J by 0 bases, with 10 bases between the two germline ends. Germline CDR1 reads SEHNR; CDR2 reads FQNEAQ (reference sequence). This CDR3 spans 14 amino acids. The CDR3 sequence: CASSGTTSTDTQYF. The DNA of the CDR3 is TGTGCCAGCAGTGGGACAACTAGCACAGATACGCAGTATTTT.

The J gene is TRBJ1-4, the V gene TRBV4-1, with unresolved D. Germline V gene sequence: CDR1 MGHRA, CDR2 YSYEKL. CDR3 length: 15 amino acids. The ends were cut back, 5 bases at V and 8 bases at J, with 18 bases in the middle. The CDR3 region has the DNA TGCGCCAGCAGCATAATCGTCAGTGATCCCGAAAAACTGTTTTTT. Encoded protein: CASSIIVSDPEKLFF.

The chain carries TRBV30 and TRBJ2-6, with D uncertain. The V and J ends lost 0 bases and 0 bases respectively, with 12 bases between them. Germline V gene lookup returns CDR1 GTSNPN and CDR2 SVGIG (reference sequence). The CDR3 is 17 amino acids. The CDR3 reads CAWSVDGGFSGANVLTF. The CDR3 DNA sequence: TGTGCCTGGAGTGTAGATGGCGGTTTCTCTGGGGCCAACGTCCTGACTTTC.

The table lists this clone with a few counts. This sequence joins TRBV30 and TRBJ1-1, with D hard to call. From germline, CDR1 is GTSNPN and CDR2 SVGIG (reference sequence). CDR3 size: 13 residues. V lost 2 bases to trimming and J lost 3 bases, with 10 bases between them. The CDR3: CAWSQAGYTEAFF. Written as DNA, the CDR3 is TGTGCCTGGAGTCAAGCGGGCTACACTGAAGCTTTCTTT.

Worth noting for this clone: The sample carries other DNA sequences with the same CDR3. V and J are TRBV27 and TRBJ1-6; D unclear. The V and J ends lost 2 bases and 7 bases respectively, with 6 bases between them. Germline V gene lookup returns CDR1 MNHEY and CDR2 SMNVEV (reference sequence). The CDR3 consists of 13 residues. CDR3 region: CASSLGPNSPLHF. The CDR3 DNA follows: TGTGCCAGCAGTTTAGGGCCCAATTCACCCCTCCACTTT.

The chain combines TRBV7-9 with TRBJ2-6; D is uncertain. Germline V gives CDR1 SEHNR, CDR2 FQNEAQ (reference sequence). Deletions cut 6 bases from V and 2 bases from J, with 5 bases between. This CDR3 comprises 13 residues. The CDR3 DNA sequence: TGTGCCAGCAGTACTGCTGGGGCCAACGTCCTGACTTTC. It is translated as CASSTAGANVLTF.

The gene calls are TRBV4-1 and TRBJ2-7; TRBD1 matches at 7 bases. The CDR3 loop spans 15 amino acids. Germline V CDR1 and CDR2: MGHRA, YSYEKL. V was pared by 0 bases and J by 0 bases, with 2 bases of the junction left unmatched. CDR3 amino acids: CASSQEDRFSYEQYF. As DNA, the CDR3 is TGCGCCAGCAGCCAAGAGGACAGGTTCTCCTACGAGCAGTACTTC.

This clone was observed a handful of times. The chain combines TRBV29-1 with TRBJ2-5; possible D gene TRBD2, 5 bases. The V gene's germline CDR1 is SQVTM and CDR2 ANQGSEA. The CDR3 covers 14 residues. The V end was cut by 0 bases, the J end by 3 bases, with 11 bases between. The CDR3 is CSVEEQRSEETQYF. As DNA, the CDR3 is TGCAGCGTTGAAGAACAGCGGAGCGAAGAGACCCAGTACTTC.

This rearrangement joins TRBV29-1 to TRBJ2-1, with 14 positions matching TRBD2. The CDR3 length is 15 residues. CDR1 is SQVTM, CDR2 ANQGSEA, per germline. Trimming took 4 bases from V and 7 from J; bases not matched to a gene: 6. Written as DNA, the CDR3 is TGCAGCGTTGCGGGACTAGCGGGGGAGGGTAATGAGCAGTTCTTC. As protein: CSVAGLAGEGNEQFF.

The V call is TRBV5-6, the J call TRBJ2-1; 10 nucleotides line up with TRBD2. CDR1 is SGHDT, CDR2 YYEEEE, per germline. Trimming took 0 bases from V and 8 from J; bases not matched to a gene: 5. The CDR3 has 15 residues. The CDR3 nucleotides read TGTGCCAGCAGCTTGGGAGCGGGGGGGCCGGATGAGCAGTTCTTC. Residues: CASSLGAGGPDEQFF.

V gene TRBV7-9 combines with J gene TRBJ2-7, with a weak D call TRBD2 (6 bases). CDR1 and CDR2 from the germline V gene are SEHNR and FQNEAQ (reference sequence). V was pared by 5 bases and J by 7 bases, with 18 bases between. There are 14 residues in the CDR3. In DNA, the CDR3 is TGTGCCAGCAGCCCGCGGGACGTAGTCGGTGAGCAGTACTTC. It encodes CASSPRDVVGEQYF.

Of note for this clone: The same CDR3 is also encoded by other DNA sequences in this sample. The chain has TRBV25-1 and TRBJ2-7; no firm D call. CDR1 is MGHDK and CDR2 is SYGVNS in the germline V gene. This CDR3 region has 11 residues. Trimming cost V 3 bases and J 3 bases, with 3 bases left between them. The CDR3 nucleotides are TGTGCCAGCAGTGAGAGCTACGAGCAGTACTTC. Protein product: CASSESYEQYF.

The chain's CDR3 is CASSPGGYGYTF. CDR3 nucleotide sequence: TGTGCCAGCAGCCCGGGCGGCTATGGCTACACCTTC. The chain is built from TRBV7-9 and TRBJ1-2; D is unclear. V was clipped by 5 bases and J by 4 bases, with 8 bases between them. CDR1 is SEHNR and CDR2 is FQNEAQ in the germline V gene (reference sequence). The CDR3 length is 12 residues.

The V call is TRBV2, the J call TRBJ1-1, with 7 nucleotides matching TRBD1. CDR3 size: 14 residues. Germline V CDR1 and CDR2: SNHLY, FYNNEI. The V gene end was trimmed by 6 bases and the J gene end by 5 bases; junction bases not matched to a gene: 9. The CDR3 reads CASRGPGGKTEAFF. The CDR3 nucleotides are TGTGCCAGCAGGGGCCCAGGGGGAAAGACTGAAGCTTTCTTT.

The chain has TRBV30 and TRBJ2-5; TRBD2 aligns across 7 bases. Germline V lookup: CDR1 GTSNPN, CDR2 SVGIG (reference sequence). CDR3 length equals 13 residues. V was pared by 3 bases and J by 3 bases, with 4 bases of the junction left unmatched. CDR3 residues: CAWRAAGEETQYF. CDR3 nucleotide sequence: TGTGCCTGGAGAGCGGCGGGGGAAGAGACCCAGTACTTC. Using reference TRBV30 and TRBJ2-5 for the parts outside the CDR3, the full variable domain is SQTIHQWPATLVQPVGSPLSLECTVEGTSNPNLYWYRQAAGRGLQLLFYSVGIGQISSEVPQNLSASRPQDRQFILSSKKLLLSDSGFYLCAWRAAGEETQYFGPGTRLLVL.

The chain carries TRBV30 and TRBJ2-7; unclear D gene. V was clipped by 2 bases and J by 6 bases, with 11 bases between them. CDR1 is GTSNPN and CDR2 is SVGIG in the germline V gene (reference sequence). The CDR3 spans 12 residues. CDR3 nucleotide sequence: TGTGCCTGGAGTTCCGATAGTATCGAGCAGTACTTC. It yields the protein CAWSSDSIEQYF.

This clone has only a few counts. The V call is TRBV4-1, the J call TRBJ1-5; 8 nucleotides line up with TRBD1. Germline CDR1 and CDR2: MGHRA and YSYEKL. This CDR3 contains 17 residues. The V and J ends lost 1 base and 2 bases, in that order; junction bases with no gene match: 7. For the CDR3, the DNA is TGCGCCAGCAGCCAAGTCCCAGGGGGCCGGGGCAATCAGCCCCAGCATTTT. As protein: CASSQVPGGRGNQPQHF.

V and J are TRBV6-1 and TRBJ1-2; 8 nucleotides line up with TRBD1. V lost 7 bases and J lost 8; bases outside the gene matches: 9. CDR3 length equals 13 residues. CDR1 and CDR2 (germline): MNHNS, SASEGT. The CDR3 DNA reads as TGTGCCAGCACCCCGACAGGGGAGAACGGCTACACCTTC. Amino acids: CASTPTGENGYTF.

The chain joins TRBV29-1 to TRBJ2-1; 8 nucleotides line up with TRBD2. CDR3 length: 15 amino acids. Germline CDR1 is SQVTM and CDR2 is ANQGSEA. After removal of 0 bases from V and 4 bases from J, the junction contained 5 bases not matched to a gene. CDR3 sequence: CSVEDWAGGYNEQFF. The DNA for the CDR3 is TGCAGCGTTGAAGATTGGGCGGGGGGTTACAATGAGCAGTTCTTC.

The chain employs TRBV29-1 and TRBJ1-2; D is undetermined. The germline CDR1 and CDR2 sequences are SQVTM and ANQGSEA. This CDR3 is 13 amino acids long. V gave up 0 bases and J gave up 3 bases, with 8 bases separating them. CDR3 DNA sequence: TGCAGCGTTGAAGAAAAGGGCTACTATGGCTACACCTTC. This gives the protein CSVEEKGYYGYTF. Filled out from reference TRBV29-1 and TRBJ1-2, the complete variable domain reads SAVISQKPSRDICQRGTSLTIQCQVDSQVTMMFWYRQQPGQSLTLIATANQGSEATYESGFVIDKFPISRPNLTFSTLTVSNMSPEDSSIYLCSVEEKGYYGYTFGSGTRLTVV.

V is TRBV4-1 and J is TRBJ2-7; a weak D match, TRBD2 (5 bases). Trimming removed 2 bases at V and 0 bases at J, with 17 bases between. The CDR3 extends over 17 amino acids. CDR1 and CDR2 (germline): MGHRA, YSYEKL. The CDR3 region is CASSQILSGDSSYEQYF. As DNA, the CDR3 is TGCGCCAGCAGCCAAATCCTTTCCGGGGATAGCTCCTACGAGCAGTACTTC.

The chain combines TRBV6-5 with TRBJ1-5; no definite D call. This CDR3 region has 15 residues. In germline, CDR1 is MNHEY, CDR2 SVGAGI. V was clipped by 11 bases and J by 5 bases, with 22 bases between them. CDR3 amino acids: CAGTDFGRADQPQHF. The CDR3 nucleotides are TGTGCCGGCACCGATTTCGGCCGGGCGGATCAGCCCCAGCATTTT.

The rearrangement uses TRBV4-2 and TRBJ2-7; the D gene is possibly TRBD2 (5 bases). Trimming took off 1 base at V and 7 bases at J, with 5 bases between the two ends. The CDR3 consists of 11 residues. Per the germline V gene, CDR1 is LGHNA and CDR2 is YNFKEQ. CDR3 in amino acids: CASSQAGEQYF. The CDR3 bases are TGTGCCAGCAGCCAAGCGGGAGAGCAGTACTTC.

The chain is built from TRBV2 and TRBJ2-7, with no clear D. CDR1 is SNHLY and CDR2 is FYNNEI in the germline V gene. The CDR3 is 12 residues long. V was pared by 5 bases and J by 0 bases, with 5 bases between. CDR3 DNA: TGTGCCAGCAGTTACATCTCCTACGAGCAGTACTTC. As protein: CASSYISYEQYF.